The 15 T cell receptor beta chains below all came from one sample that was sequenced in a study of blood T cell repertoires in COVID-19. Produced via immunoSEQ multiplex PCR; TCRdb's table is partial and in-frame only. The sample records about 240,000 clones, 86% being singletons. The sample comprised PBMCs or T cells enriched from blood (not recorded which). All receptors come from a woman in her thirties or forties with acute COVID-19.

This clone was picked up one time. The rearrangement links TRBV6-1 to TRBJ2-2, with TRBD1 matching over 8 bases. The trim removed 2 bases at V and 4 bases at J, leaving 6 bases unmatched. CDR1 and CDR2 from the germline V gene are MNHNS and SASEGT. This CDR3 has 16 amino acids. CDR3 bases: TGTGCCAGCAGTGAAATCATAGGACAGGGCACCGGGGAGCTGTTTTTT. Its translation: CASSEIIGQGTGELFF.

This clone has at least ten counts. The rearrangement links TRBV4-1 to TRBJ1-2; TRBD1 matches 8 bases. V lost 0 bases to trimming and J lost 3 bases; unmatched junction nucleotides: 9. CDR1 and CDR2 (germline): MGHRA, YSYEKL. CDR3 length equals 17 residues. The chain's CDR3 is CASSQDKDRVNYYGYTF. The CDR3 DNA reads TGCGCCAGCAGCCAAGATAAGGACAGGGTGAACTACTATGGCTACACCTTC.

This chain joins TRBV24-1 and TRBJ2-5; 8 bases fit TRBD1. The CDR3 has 16 amino acids. Germline CDR1 is KGHDR and CDR2 is SFDVKD. Trimming at V came to 4 bases and at J to 0 bases, leaving 6 bases not matched to a gene. The CDR3 here is CATSETDRAHQETQYF. The CDR3 DNA reads TGTGCCACCAGTGAGACGGACAGGGCTCACCAAGAGACCCAGTACTTC.

The chain uses TRBV10-3 and TRBJ1-6; 8 bases map to TRBD1. V shed 5 bases, J shed 10 bases, and the junction held 4 bases outside the gene matches. The CDR3 loop spans 13 amino acids. Germline V gene lookup returns CDR1 ENHRY and CDR2 SYGVKD. CDR3 region: CAISQGAGSPLHF. CDR3 DNA: TGTGCCATCAGTCAGGGGGCAGGATCACCCCTCCACTTT.

The rearrangement joins TRBV23-1 to TRBJ1-6; 8 bases align to TRBD1. TRBV23-1 is an ORF, and what it does is uncertain. This CDR3 has 17 residues. V was clipped by 3 bases and J by 5 bases; unmatched bases: 9. The CDR3, as DNA: TGCGCCAGCAGTCAGCCCCCGGACAGGGCGAATAATTCACCCCTCCACTTT. The encoded protein is CASSQPPDRANNSPLHF.

The J gene is TRBJ2-7, the V gene TRBV2; 9 nucleotides align to TRBD2. The V gene end was trimmed by 2 bases and the J gene end by 2 bases; junction bases not matched to a gene: 10. CDR3 size: 17 residues. CDR1 is SNHLY and CDR2 is FYNNEI in the germline V gene. The CDR3 DNA sequence: TGTGCCAGCAGTGAACCCGATAGCGGGAGCTACCCCTACGAGCAGTACTTC. It codes for CASSEPDSGSYPYEQYF. Drawing the rest from reference TRBV2 and TRBJ2-7, the complete variable domain is EPEVTQTPSHQVTQMGQEVILRCVPISNHLYFYWYRQILGQKVEFLVSFYNNEISEKSEIFDDQFSVERPDGSNFTLKIRSTKLEDSAMYFCASSEPDSGSYPYEQYFGPGTRLTVT.

In its sample, this clone was seen a few times. The chain links TRBV6-5 to TRBJ2-1, with D perhaps TRBD1 (6 bases). Germline-derived CDR1 and CDR2 are MNHEY and SVGAGI. This CDR3 comprises 13 residues. Trimming stripped 6 bases from V and 6 bases from J, with 12 bases between. The chain's CDR3 is CASRSQGCNEQFF. CDR3 in DNA: TGTGCCAGCAGATCACAGGGATGCAATGAGCAGTTCTTC.

This clone has a handful of counts. V is TRBV5-5 and J is TRBJ2-5; 13 bases fit TRBD2. The germline CDR1 and CDR2 sequences are SGHKS and YYEKEE (reference sequence). V was clipped by 1 base and J by 4 bases; unmatched bases: 4. The CDR3 extends over 16 amino acids. Here the CDR3 reads CASSLTRTSGRETQYF. DNA of the CDR3: TGTGCCAGCAGCTTGACTCGGACTAGCGGGAGAGAGACCCAGTACTTC.

The V gene is TRBV6-1, the J gene TRBJ2-2; 8 bases are a match to TRBD2. Trimming took 3 bases from V and 7 from J; bases not matched to a gene: 4. CDR1 is MNHNS and CDR2 is SASEGT in the germline V gene. The CDR3 spans 14 residues. CDR3 bases: TGTGCCAGCAGTGACGGCGGGAGGAGCGGGGAGCTGTTTTTT. Residues: CASSDGGRSGELFF.

The genes are TRBV15 and TRBJ2-5; the D gene is possibly TRBD1 (6 bases). The V and J ends lost 3 bases and 4 bases respectively, with 15 bases between them. This CDR3 contains 15 residues. Germline lookup yields CDR1 LNHNV and CDR2 YYDKDF (reference sequence). The CDR3 DNA is TGTGCCACCAGCAGTGAGTGGCAGGGGACAGAGACCCAGTACTTC. This gives the protein CATSSEWQGTETQYF.

For this clone: One junction end disagrees with the germline gene, perhaps due to a read error. The rearrangement links TRBV24-1 to TRBJ1-1, with TRBD1 matching 11 bases. The CDR3 is made up of 14 amino acids. Germline CDR1 is KGHDR and CDR2 is SFDVKD. The CDR3 DNA reads as TGTGCCACCAGTGATCCCCGGGACAGGGGGATACTCGACTTT. It specifies CATSDPRDRGILDF.

This clone has a count of ten or more. The chain couples TRBV24-1 to TRBJ2-7, with TRBD1 matching over 10 bases. V trimming: 2 bases; J trimming: 6 bases; junction bases outside the gene matches: 3. Germline-derived CDR1 and CDR2 are KGHDR and SFDVKD. The CDR3 extends over 14 amino acids. CDR3 protein: CATSDWGQGSEQYF. The CDR3 DNA follows: TGTGCCACCAGTGATTGGGGACAGGGGAGCGAGCAGTACTTC.

The chain joins TRBV5-1 to TRBJ1-1; possible D gene TRBD1, 6 bases. This CDR3 spans 14 amino acids. Germline V gene sequence: CDR1 SGHRS, CDR2 YFSETQ. V was cut by 0 bases and J by 3 bases, with 9 bases left in between. CDR3 in amino acids: CASSLEGVYTEAFF. CDR3 DNA sequence: TGCGCCAGCAGCTTGGAGGGGGTCTACACTGAAGCTTTCTTT.

The chain joins TRBV2 to TRBJ2-1; 10 bases match TRBD2. Germline V lookup: CDR1 SNHLY, CDR2 FYNNEI. The junction had 5 bases not matched to a gene; V was cut back by 5 bases and J by 4 bases. The CDR3 has 15 residues. Written as DNA, the CDR3 is TGTGCCAGCAGTCTGACTAGCGGGCTTTACAATGAGCAGTTCTTC. Amino acids: CASSLTSGLYNEQFF.

The CDR3 bases are TGTGCCAGCTCACCCTCCAGGGGGCCCACCGGGGAGCTGTTTTTT. Amino acid sequence: CASSPSRGPTGELFF. The chain carries TRBV18 and TRBJ2-2; 8 bases line up with TRBD1. Germline-derived CDR1 and CDR2 are KGHSH and LQKENI. V lost 3 bases to trimming and J lost 4 bases; unmatched junction nucleotides: 4. This CDR3 region has 15 residues. The complete variable domain, with remaining parts taken from reference TRBV18 and TRBJ2-2, reads NAGVMQNPRHLVRRRGQEARLRCSPMKGHSHVYWYRQLPEEGLKFMVYLQKENIIDESGMPKERFSAEFPKEGPSILRIQQVVRGDSAAYFCASSPSRGPTGELFFGEGSRLTVL.